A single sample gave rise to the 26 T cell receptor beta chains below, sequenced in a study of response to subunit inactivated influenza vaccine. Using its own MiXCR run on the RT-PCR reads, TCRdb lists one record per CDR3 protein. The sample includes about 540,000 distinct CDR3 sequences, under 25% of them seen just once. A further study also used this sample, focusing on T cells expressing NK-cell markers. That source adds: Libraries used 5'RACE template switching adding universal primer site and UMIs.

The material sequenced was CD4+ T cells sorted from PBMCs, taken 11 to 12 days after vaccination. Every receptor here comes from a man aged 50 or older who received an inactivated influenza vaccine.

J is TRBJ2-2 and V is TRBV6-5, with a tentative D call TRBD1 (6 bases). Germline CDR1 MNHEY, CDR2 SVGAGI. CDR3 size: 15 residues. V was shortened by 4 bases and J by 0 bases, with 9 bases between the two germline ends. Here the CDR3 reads CASSWDNANTGELFF. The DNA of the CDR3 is TGTGCCAGCAGTTGGGACAACGCGAACACCGGGGAGCTGTTTTTT.

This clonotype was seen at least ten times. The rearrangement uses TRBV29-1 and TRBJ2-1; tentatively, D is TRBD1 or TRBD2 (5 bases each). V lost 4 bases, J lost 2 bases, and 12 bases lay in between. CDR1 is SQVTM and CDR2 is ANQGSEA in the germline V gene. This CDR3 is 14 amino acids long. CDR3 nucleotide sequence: TGCAGCGTTGCAAACGGGGCAACCTACAATGAGCAGTTCTTC. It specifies CSVANGATYNEQFF.

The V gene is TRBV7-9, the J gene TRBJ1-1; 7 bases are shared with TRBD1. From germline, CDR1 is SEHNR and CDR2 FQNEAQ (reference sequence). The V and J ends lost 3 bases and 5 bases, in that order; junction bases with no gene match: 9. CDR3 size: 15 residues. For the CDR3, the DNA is TGTGCCAGCAGCTTTTGGGGTCAGGGGGAAACTGAAGCTTTCTTT. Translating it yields CASSFWGQGETEAFF.

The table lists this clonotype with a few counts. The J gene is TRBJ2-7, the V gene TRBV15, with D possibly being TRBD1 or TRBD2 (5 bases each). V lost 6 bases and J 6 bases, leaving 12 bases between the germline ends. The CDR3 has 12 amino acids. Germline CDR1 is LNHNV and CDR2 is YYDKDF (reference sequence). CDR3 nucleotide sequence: TGTGCCACCAGTCGGGACGGCTTCGAGCAGTACTTC. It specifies CATSRDGFEQYF.

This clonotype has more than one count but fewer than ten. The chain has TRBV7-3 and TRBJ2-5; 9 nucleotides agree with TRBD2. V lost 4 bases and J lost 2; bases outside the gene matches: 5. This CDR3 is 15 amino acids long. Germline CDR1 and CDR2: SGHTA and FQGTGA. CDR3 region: CASSSGTSGQETQYF. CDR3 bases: TGTGCCAGCAGCTCAGGAACTAGCGGGCAAGAGACCCAGTACTTC.

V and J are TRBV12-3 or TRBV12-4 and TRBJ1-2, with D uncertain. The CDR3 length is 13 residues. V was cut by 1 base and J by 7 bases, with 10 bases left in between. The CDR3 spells CASSLVGSSGYTF. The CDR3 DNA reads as TGTGCCAGCAGTTTAGTAGGGTCAAGTGGCTACACCTTC.

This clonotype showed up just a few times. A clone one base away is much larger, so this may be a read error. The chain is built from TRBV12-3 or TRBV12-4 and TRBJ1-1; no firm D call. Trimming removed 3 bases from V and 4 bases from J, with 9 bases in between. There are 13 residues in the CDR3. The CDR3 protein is CASSFVVSTEAFF. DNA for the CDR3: TGTGCCAGCAGTTTTGTGGTGAGCACTGAAGCTTTCTTT.

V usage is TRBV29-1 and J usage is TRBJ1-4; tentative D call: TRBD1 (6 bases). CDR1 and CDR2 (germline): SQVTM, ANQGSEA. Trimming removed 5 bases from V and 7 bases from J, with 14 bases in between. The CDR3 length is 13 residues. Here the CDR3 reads CSVQRGGFEKLFF. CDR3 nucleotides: TGCAGCGTTCAGAGGGGGGGCTTTGAAAAACTGTTTTTT. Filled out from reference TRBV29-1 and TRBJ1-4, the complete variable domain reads SAVISQKPSRDICQRGTSLTIQCQVDSQVTMMFWYRQQPGQSLTLIATANQGSEATYESGFVIDKFPISRPNLTFSTLTVSNMSPEDSSIYLCSVQRGGFEKLFFGSGTQLSVL.

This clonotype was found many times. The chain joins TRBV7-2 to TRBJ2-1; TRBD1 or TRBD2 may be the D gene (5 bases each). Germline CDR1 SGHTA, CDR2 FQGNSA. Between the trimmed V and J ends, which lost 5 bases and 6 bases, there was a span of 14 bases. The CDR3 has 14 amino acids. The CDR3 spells CASSLPKGSNEQFF. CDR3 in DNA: TGTGCCAGCAGCCTTCCTAAGGGGAGCAATGAGCAGTTCTTC. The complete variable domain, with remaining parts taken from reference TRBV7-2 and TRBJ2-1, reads GAGVSQSPSNKVTEKGKDVELRCDPISGHTALYWYRQSLGQGLEFLIYFQGNSAPDKSGLPSDRFSAERTGGSVSTLTIQRTQQEDSAVYLCASSLPKGSNEQFFGPGTRLTVL.

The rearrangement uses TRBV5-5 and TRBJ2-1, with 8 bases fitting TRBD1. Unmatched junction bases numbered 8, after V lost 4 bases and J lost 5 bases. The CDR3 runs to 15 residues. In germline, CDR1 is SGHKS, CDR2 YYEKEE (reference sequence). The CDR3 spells CASSREWTGHNEQFF. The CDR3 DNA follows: TGTGCCAGCAGCCGAGAGTGGACAGGGCACAATGAGCAGTTCTTC. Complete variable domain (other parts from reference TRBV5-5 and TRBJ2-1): DAGVTQSPTHLIKTRGQQVTLRCSPISGHKSVSWYQQVLGQGPQFIFQYYEKEERGRGNFPDRFSARQFPNYSSELNVNALLLGDSALYLCASSREWTGHNEQFFGPGTRLTVL.

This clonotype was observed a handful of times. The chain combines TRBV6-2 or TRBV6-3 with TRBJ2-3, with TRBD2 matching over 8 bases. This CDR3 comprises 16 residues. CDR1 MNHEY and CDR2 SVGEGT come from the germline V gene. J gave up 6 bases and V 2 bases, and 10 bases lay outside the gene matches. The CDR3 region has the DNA TGTGCCAGCAGTTACGGAGATAGCGGGGACCTGGATACGCAGTATTTT. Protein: CASSYGDSGDLDTQYF.

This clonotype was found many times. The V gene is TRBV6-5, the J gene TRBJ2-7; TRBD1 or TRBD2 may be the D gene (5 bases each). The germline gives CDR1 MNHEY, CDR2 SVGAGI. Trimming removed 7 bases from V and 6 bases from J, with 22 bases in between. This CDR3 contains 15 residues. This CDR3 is CASNSGTLLSSEQYF. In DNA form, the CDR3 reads TGTGCCAGCAATTCCGGGACCCTTCTCTCAAGCGAGCAGTACTTC.

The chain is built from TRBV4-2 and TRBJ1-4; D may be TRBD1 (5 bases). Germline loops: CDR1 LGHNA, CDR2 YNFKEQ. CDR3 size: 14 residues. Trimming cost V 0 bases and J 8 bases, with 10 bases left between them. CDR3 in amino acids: CASSQDWGEEKLFF. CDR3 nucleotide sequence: TGTGCCAGCAGCCAAGACTGGGGGGAGGAAAAACTGTTTTTT.

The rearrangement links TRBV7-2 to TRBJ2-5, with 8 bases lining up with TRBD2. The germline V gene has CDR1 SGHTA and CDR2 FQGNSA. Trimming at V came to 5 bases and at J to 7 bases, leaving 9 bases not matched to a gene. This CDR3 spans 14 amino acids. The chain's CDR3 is CASSPSGLPGTQYF. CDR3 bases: TGTGCCAGCAGCCCTAGCGGGTTACCAGGGACCCAGTACTTC.

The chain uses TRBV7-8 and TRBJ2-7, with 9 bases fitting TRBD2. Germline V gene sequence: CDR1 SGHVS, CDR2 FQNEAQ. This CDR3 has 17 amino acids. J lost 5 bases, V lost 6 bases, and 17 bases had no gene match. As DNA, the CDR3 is TGTGCCAGCAGGCATTCAGGGGCGGGAGGGCCGAGAAACGAGCAGTACTTC. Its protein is CASRHSGAGGPRNEQYF.

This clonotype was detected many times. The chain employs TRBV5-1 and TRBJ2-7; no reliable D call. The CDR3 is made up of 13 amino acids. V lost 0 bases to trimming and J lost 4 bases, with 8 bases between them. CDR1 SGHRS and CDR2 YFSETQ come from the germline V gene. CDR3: CASSLARGYEQYF. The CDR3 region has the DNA TGCGCCAGCAGCTTGGCTCGCGGTTACGAGCAGTACTTC.

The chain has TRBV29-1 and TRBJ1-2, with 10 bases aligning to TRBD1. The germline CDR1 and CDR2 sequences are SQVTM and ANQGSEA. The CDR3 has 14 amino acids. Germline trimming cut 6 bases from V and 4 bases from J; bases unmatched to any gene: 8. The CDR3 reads CSVSRDRGRYGYTF. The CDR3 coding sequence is TGCAGCGTGTCCCGGGACAGGGGACGCTATGGCTACACCTTC.

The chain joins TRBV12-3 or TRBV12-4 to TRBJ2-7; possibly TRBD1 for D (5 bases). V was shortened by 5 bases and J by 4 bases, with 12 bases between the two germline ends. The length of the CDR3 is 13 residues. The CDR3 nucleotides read TGTGCCAGCAGTATAGGAGACAGTTACGAGCAGTACTTC. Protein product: CASSIGDSYEQYF.

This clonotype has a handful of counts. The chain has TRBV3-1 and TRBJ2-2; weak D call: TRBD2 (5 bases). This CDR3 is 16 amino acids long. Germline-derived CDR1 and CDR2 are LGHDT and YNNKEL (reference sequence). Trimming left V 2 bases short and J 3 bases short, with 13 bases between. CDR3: CASSQSGRGYTGELFF. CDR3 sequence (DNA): TGTGCCAGCAGCCAATCTGGACGGGGATACACCGGGGAGCTGTTTTTT.

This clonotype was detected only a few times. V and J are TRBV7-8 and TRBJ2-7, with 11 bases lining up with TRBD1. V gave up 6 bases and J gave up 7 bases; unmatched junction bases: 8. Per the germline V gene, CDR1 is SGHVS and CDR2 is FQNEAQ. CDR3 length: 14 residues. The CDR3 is CASRLDRGPQEQYF. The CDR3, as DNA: TGTGCCAGCAGACTGGACAGGGGGCCACAAGAGCAGTACTTC.

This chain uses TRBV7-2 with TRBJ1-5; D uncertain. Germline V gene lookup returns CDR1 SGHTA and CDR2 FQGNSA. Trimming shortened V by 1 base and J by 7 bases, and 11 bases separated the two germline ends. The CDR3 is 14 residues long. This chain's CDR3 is CASSLGGGWQPQHF. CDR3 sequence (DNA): TGTGCCAGCAGCTTAGGTGGAGGTTGGCAGCCCCAGCATTTT. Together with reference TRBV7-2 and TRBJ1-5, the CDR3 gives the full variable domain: GAGVSQSPSNKVTEKGKDVELRCDPISGHTALYWYRQSLGQGLEFLIYFQGNSAPDKSGLPSDRFSAERTGGSVSTLTIQRTQQEDSAVYLCASSLGGGWQPQHFGDGTRLSIL.

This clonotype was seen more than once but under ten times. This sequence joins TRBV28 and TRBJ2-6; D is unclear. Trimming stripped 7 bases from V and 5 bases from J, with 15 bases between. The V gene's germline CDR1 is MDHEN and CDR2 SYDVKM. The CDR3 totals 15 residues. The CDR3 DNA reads TGTGCCAGCACCCGCAGGACGGGTTGGGCCAACGTCCTGACTTTC. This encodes CASTRRTGWANVLTF. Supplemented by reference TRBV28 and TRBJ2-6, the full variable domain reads DVKVTQSSRYLVKRTGEKVFLECVQDMDHENMFWYRQDPGLGLRLIYFSYDVKMKEKGDIPEGYSVSREKKERFSLILESASTNQTSMYLCASTRRTGWANVLTFGAGSRLTVL.

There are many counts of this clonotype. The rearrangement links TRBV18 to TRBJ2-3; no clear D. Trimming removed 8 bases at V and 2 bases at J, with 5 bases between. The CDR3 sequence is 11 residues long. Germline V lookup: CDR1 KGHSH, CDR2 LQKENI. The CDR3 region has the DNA TGTGCCAGCAGCCCCACAGATACGCAGTATTTT. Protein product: CASSPTDTQYF.

The CDR3 DNA sequence: TGTGCCAGCAGTTTAGCGGGAGTCAATGAGCAGTTCTTC. Encoded protein: CASSLAGVNEQFF. The chain carries TRBV12-3 or TRBV12-4 and TRBJ2-1, with TRBD2 as a possible D gene (5 bases). This CDR3 comprises 13 residues. V was trimmed by 0 bases and J by 6 bases, leaving 6 bases between them.

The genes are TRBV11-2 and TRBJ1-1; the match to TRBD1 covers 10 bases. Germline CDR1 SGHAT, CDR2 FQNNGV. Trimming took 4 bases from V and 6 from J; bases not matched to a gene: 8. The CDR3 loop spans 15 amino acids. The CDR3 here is CASSSPGTGVPEAFF. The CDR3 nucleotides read TGTGCCAGCAGCTCCCCTGGGACAGGGGTACCTGAAGCTTTCTTT.

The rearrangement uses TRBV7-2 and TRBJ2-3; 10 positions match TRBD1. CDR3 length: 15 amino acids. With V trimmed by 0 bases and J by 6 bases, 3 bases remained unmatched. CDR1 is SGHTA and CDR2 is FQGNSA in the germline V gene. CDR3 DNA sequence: TGTGCCAGCAGCTTAGCCGGGACAGGGGTGGATACGCAGTATTTT. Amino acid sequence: CASSLAGTGVDTQYF.